The entry below gives a single TCR beta chain sequence along with its context. The data derive from a study of blood T cell repertoires in COVID-19. Background on the study: Sources were T cells, B-cell-depleted T cells, or PBMCs; the material itself was cDNA or gDNA.

The CDR3 runs to 15 residues. CDR1 is LGHDT and CDR2 is YNNKEL in the germline V gene (reference sequence). With 3 bases removed from V and 4 bases from J, the gap between germline ends came to 15 bases. Original analysis: Reference gene primers were amplified, and this amplification served to estimate nucleated cell counts. Sequencing used immunoSEQ multiplex PCR; TCRdb keeps in-frame clones, though not all of them. The V and J calls and clone size come from that table; D and trimming were worked out from the DNA. In the table there are about 140,000 clones, over 70% of which are singletons. Sample: peripheral blood. The gene calls are TRBV3-1 (or the pseudogene TRBV3-2) and TRBJ1-1; D possibly corresponds to TRBD1 (6 bases). The source is a man between 65 and 85 years old who had recovered from COVID-19. CDR3 DNA sequence: TGTGCCAGCAGCCAGAACAGGGTCTTGCGCACTGAAGCTTTCTTT. Translated: CASSQNRVLRTEAFF.